These 26 T cell receptor beta chains originate from one sample sequenced in a study of blood T cell repertoires in COVID-19. Clones were read by immunoSEQ multiplex PCR, and TCRdb kept only the in-frame ones, dropping some. The table has 60,000 to 65,000 clones, roughly 80% seen once; the top ten hold about 20%. Material: peripheral blood. The receptors stem from a man in his 60s with acute or convalescent COVID-19.

This chain connects TRBV10-3 to TRBJ1-5, with D tentatively TRBD1 (5 bases). The CDR3 has 17 amino acids. Per germline, CDR1 ENHRY and CDR2 SYGVKD. With 0 bases removed from V and 3 bases from J, the gap between germline ends came to 15 bases. CDR3 sequence (DNA): TGTGCCATCAGTGAGTCAGCAGGGATAGGTAACAATCAGCCCCAGCATTTT. Encoded protein: CAISESAGIGNNQPQHF.

The chain joins TRBV13 to TRBJ1-1; D is unresolved. Deletions cut 3 bases from V and 8 bases from J, with 16 bases between. This CDR3 is 14 amino acids long. The germline CDR1 and CDR2 sequences are PRHDT and FYEKMQ (reference sequence). The DNA for the CDR3 is TGTGCCAGCAGCTTCGGGGTGGTGGAGGGCGAAGCTTTCTTT. It encodes CASSFGVVEGEAFF.

The chain couples TRBV24-1 to TRBJ2-5, with 10 bases lining up with TRBD2. Germline loops: CDR1 KGHDR, CDR2 SFDVKD. This CDR3 contains 17 residues. V was pared by 4 bases and J by 7 bases, with 14 bases of the junction left unmatched. Written as DNA, the CDR3 is TGTGCCACCAGTGACAGGACTAGCGGTTCCCGATGGGTGACCCAGTACTTC. Its protein is CATSDRTSGSRWVTQYF.

The chain employs TRBV7-2 and TRBJ2-1; 13 nucleotides align to TRBD2. The junction had 3 bases not matched to a gene; V was cut back by 5 bases and J by 5 bases. The CDR3 has 15 amino acids. The germline gives CDR1 SGHTA, CDR2 FQGNSA. CDR3 sequence reads: CASSAGLAGNNEQFF. The CDR3 nucleotides read TGTGCCAGCAGCGCGGGACTAGCGGGAAACAATGAGCAGTTCTTC.

The chain recombines TRBV30 with TRBJ1-2, with D tentatively TRBD1 (6 bases). The ends were cut back, 0 bases at V and 7 bases at J, with 15 bases in the middle. The CDR3 consists of 14 residues. Per germline, CDR1 GTSNPN and CDR2 SVGIG (reference sequence). Written as DNA, the CDR3 is TGTGCCTGGAGTGTACTCAACAGGGAAGGTGGCTACACCTTC. It codes for CAWSVLNREGGYTF.

This clone was found a few times. V usage is TRBV7-9 and J usage is TRBJ2-7; D may be TRBD2 (6 bases). Germline V gene sequence: CDR1 SEHNR, CDR2 FQNEAQ (reference sequence). V dropped 6 bases and J dropped 3 bases, with 12 bases sitting between them. The CDR3 has 13 amino acids. CDR3 DNA: TGTGCCAGCAGGTCCGGGAGCTACTACGAGCAGTACTTC. Residues: CASRSGSYYEQYF.

The count of this clone is one. The chain employs TRBV6-5 and TRBJ1-2; no clear D gene. Trimming cost V 0 bases and J 6 bases, with 14 bases left between them. Germline CDR1 MNHEY, CDR2 SVGAGI. The CDR3 covers 15 residues. DNA of the CDR3: TGTGCCAGCAGTTACTCTGAGGGAAAGTCAGATGGCTACACCTTC. Translation: CASSYSEGKSDGYTF.

The J gene is TRBJ1-5, the V gene TRBV6-1; TRBD1 agrees at 8 bases. V was pared by 3 bases and J by 7 bases, with 11 bases of the junction left unmatched. The CDR3 contains 16 residues. The germline V gene has CDR1 MNHNS and CDR2 SASEGT. CDR3: CASSEILDRDDQPQHF. Here the CDR3 DNA reads TGTGCCAGCAGTGAGATCTTGGACAGGGACGACCAGCCCCAGCATTTT.

The V call is TRBV19, the J call TRBJ2-1, with 9 positions matching TRBD1. Germline V gene sequence: CDR1 LNHDA, CDR2 SQIVND (reference sequence). This CDR3 comprises 15 residues. The V and J ends lost 3 bases and 6 bases, in that order; junction bases with no gene match: 6. The CDR3 DNA reads TGTGCCAGTAGTATTAAGGACAGGGGTGTCAATGAGCAGTTCTTC. It codes for CASSIKDRGVNEQFF.

The V and J genes are TRBV7-3 and TRBJ2-7; D may be TRBD1 (5 bases). Germline assignment: CDR1 SGHTA and CDR2 FQGTGA. The CDR3 sequence is 13 residues long. V was cut by 5 bases and J by 4 bases, with 12 bases left in between. CDR3 region: CASSRTREYEQYF. As DNA, the CDR3 is TGTGCCAGCAGCCGCACCAGGGAATACGAGCAGTACTTC.

The table lists this clone with a few counts. The rearrangement uses TRBV5-1 and TRBJ2-2; the D gene is possibly TRBD1 (5 bases). Germline CDR1 is SGHRS and CDR2 is YFSETQ. This CDR3 has 15 amino acids. V was pared by 4 bases and J by 3 bases, with 13 bases between. The CDR3 nucleotides read TGCGCCAGCAGCAAACAGGCGCCGTACACCGGGGAGCTGTTTTTT. Its protein product is CASSKQAPYTGELFF.

The chain employs TRBV7-9 and TRBJ2-3; TRBD2 agrees at 9 bases. V dropped 5 bases and J dropped 3; count of bases not matched to a gene: 6. This CDR3 contains 15 residues. Germline V gene lookup returns CDR1 SEHNR and CDR2 FQNEAQ (reference sequence). The CDR3 DNA reads as TGTGCCAGCAGCGTTAGCGGGAGAAAAACAGATACGCAGTATTTT. It yields the protein CASSVSGRKTDTQYF.

The chain joins TRBV28 to TRBJ2-7, with 9 bases aligning to TRBD1. Germline CDR1 MDHEN, CDR2 SYDVKM. V was pared by 5 bases and J by 1 base, with 12 bases of the junction left unmatched. The CDR3 is 17 residues long. This CDR3 reads CASSGTPGQGLSYEQYF. The CDR3 nucleotides read TGTGCCAGCAGTGGGACACCGGGACAGGGATTATCCTACGAGCAGTACTTC.

J is TRBJ2-1 and V is TRBV4-2; TRBD2 agrees at 10 bases. Trimming at V came to 10 bases and at J to 1 base, leaving 1 base not matched to a gene. The germline V gene has CDR1 LGHNA and CDR2 YNFKEQ. The CDR3 consists of 13 residues. As DNA, the CDR3 is TGTGCCACTAGCGGGAGTTCCTACAATGAGCAGTTCTTC. Its protein product is CATSGSSYNEQFF.

The rearrangement links TRBV28 to TRBJ2-3, with a weak D call TRBD2 (5 bases). Germline loops: CDR1 MDHEN, CDR2 SYDVKM. V lost 3 bases, J lost 4 bases, and 11 bases lay in between. This CDR3 has 14 amino acids. The chain's CDR3 is CASSFAGSSDTQYF. The DNA for the CDR3 is TGTGCCAGCAGTTTCGCGGGTTCTTCAGATACGCAGTATTTT.

This clone was observed a few times. The chain joins TRBV5-6 to TRBJ1-4, with TRBD1 matching over 7 bases. Germline trimming cut 4 bases from V and 2 bases from J; bases unmatched to any gene: 8. This CDR3 comprises 16 residues. Germline V gene lookup returns CDR1 SGHDT and CDR2 YYEEEE. The CDR3 reads CASSMTGSTTNEKLFF. CDR3 nucleotide sequence: TGTGCCAGCAGCATGACAGGGAGTACGACTAATGAAAAACTGTTTTTT.

With regard to this clone: An end of the junction does not agree with germline; a read error may underlie this. This chain connects TRBV7-7 to TRBJ2-5; TRBD2 matches 8 bases. Germline CDR1 and CDR2: SSHAT and FNYEAQ (reference sequence). The CDR3 runs 14 residues. CDR3 in amino acids: CASSGGTRGETQYF. The CDR3 DNA follows: TGTGCTAGCAGCGGAGGGACTAGGGGAGAGACCCAGTACTTC.

The rearrangement links TRBV4-3 to TRBJ2-1; 8 bases agree with TRBD2. Losses at the gene ends were 5 bases for V and 6 bases for J; bases not matched to a gene: 9. This CDR3 comprises 15 residues. CDR1 is LGHNA, CDR2 YSLEER, per germline. CDR3 amino acids: CASSLGLVTLNEQFF. The CDR3 DNA reads TGCGCCAGCAGCTTGGGACTAGTAACCCTCAATGAGCAGTTCTTC.

The chain joins TRBV6-6 to TRBJ2-7; D remains ambiguous. The CDR3 covers 12 residues. Germline CDR1 MNHNY, CDR2 SVGAGI (reference sequence). The germline V and J ends were trimmed by 5 bases and 3 bases, with 8 bases remaining between them. This CDR3 is CASSPSLYEQYF. The CDR3 DNA follows: TGTGCCAGCAGTCCGTCCCTCTACGAGCAGTACTTC.

The chain couples TRBV19 to TRBJ2-7; 7 nucleotides align to TRBD1. Looked up from germline, CDR1 is LNHDA and CDR2 is SQIVND (reference sequence). The CDR3 totals 13 residues. The ends lost 5 bases at V and 7 bases at J; junction bases unmatched: 8. DNA of the CDR3: TGTGCCAGTAGTGTATACACAGGGGTTGAGCAGTACTTC. Protein product: CASSVYTGVEQYF.

This rearrangement joins TRBV28 to TRBJ2-3; 9 bases are shared with TRBD2. This CDR3 region has 15 residues. The germline CDR1 and CDR2 sequences are MDHEN and SYDVKM. The junction had 7 bases not matched to a gene; V was cut back by 5 bases and J by 4 bases. CDR3 in amino acids: CASSILSGSPDTQYF. Here the CDR3 DNA reads TGTGCCAGCAGTATACTTAGCGGGAGCCCAGATACGCAGTATTTT.

The rearrangement uses TRBV5-6 and TRBJ2-1, with D unresolved. The V end was cut by 2 bases, the J end by 6 bases, with 9 bases between. CDR3 size: 13 residues. The germline CDR1 and CDR2 sequences are SGHDT and YYEEEE. CDR3 coding DNA: TGTGCCAGCAGCTTAACCGCTATCAATGAGCAGTTCTTC. Amino acid sequence: CASSLTAINEQFF.

The count of this clone is one. The chain employs TRBV9 and TRBJ2-3; 10 bases agree with TRBD2. V was clipped by 3 bases and J by 4 bases; unmatched bases: 11. The CDR3 is made up of 17 amino acids. Per the germline V gene, CDR1 is SGDLS and CDR2 is YYNGEE. CDR3 in amino acids: CASSGLLAGVDSDTQYF. The CDR3 DNA sequence: TGTGCCAGCAGCGGGCTTCTAGCGGGAGTTGATTCAGATACGCAGTATTTT.

V and J are TRBV7-3 and TRBJ2-1, with D uncertain. Germline CDR1 and CDR2: SGHTA and FQGTGA. The CDR3 consists of 14 residues. V lost 4 bases to trimming and J lost 6 bases, with 13 bases between them. CDR3 DNA sequence: TGTGCCAGCAGCTCGCCAGGTCTTGGCAATGAGCAGTTCTTC. Amino acid sequence: CASSSPGLGNEQFF.

CDR3 nucleotides: TGTGCCAGCAGCCATAAAGGGACTAGCGGGAGCGGGCACAATGAGCAGTTCTTC. It yields the protein CASSHKGTSGSGHNEQFF. V and J are TRBV28 and TRBJ2-1; 14 bases map to TRBD2. V lost 6 bases to trimming and J lost 5 bases; unmatched junction nucleotides: 12. Per germline, CDR1 MDHEN and CDR2 SYDVKM. The CDR3 has 18 amino acids.

The sample holds a few counts of this clone. The rearrangement uses TRBV6-5 and TRBJ2-7; D call uncertain. Looked up from germline, CDR1 is MNHEY and CDR2 is SVGAGI. The CDR3 loop spans 13 amino acids. V lost 7 bases and J 1 base, leaving 11 bases between the germline ends. The CDR3 DNA follows: TGTGCCAGCACTCTGGGCAGTTCCTACGAGCAGTACTTC. This sequence encodes CASTLGSSYEQYF.